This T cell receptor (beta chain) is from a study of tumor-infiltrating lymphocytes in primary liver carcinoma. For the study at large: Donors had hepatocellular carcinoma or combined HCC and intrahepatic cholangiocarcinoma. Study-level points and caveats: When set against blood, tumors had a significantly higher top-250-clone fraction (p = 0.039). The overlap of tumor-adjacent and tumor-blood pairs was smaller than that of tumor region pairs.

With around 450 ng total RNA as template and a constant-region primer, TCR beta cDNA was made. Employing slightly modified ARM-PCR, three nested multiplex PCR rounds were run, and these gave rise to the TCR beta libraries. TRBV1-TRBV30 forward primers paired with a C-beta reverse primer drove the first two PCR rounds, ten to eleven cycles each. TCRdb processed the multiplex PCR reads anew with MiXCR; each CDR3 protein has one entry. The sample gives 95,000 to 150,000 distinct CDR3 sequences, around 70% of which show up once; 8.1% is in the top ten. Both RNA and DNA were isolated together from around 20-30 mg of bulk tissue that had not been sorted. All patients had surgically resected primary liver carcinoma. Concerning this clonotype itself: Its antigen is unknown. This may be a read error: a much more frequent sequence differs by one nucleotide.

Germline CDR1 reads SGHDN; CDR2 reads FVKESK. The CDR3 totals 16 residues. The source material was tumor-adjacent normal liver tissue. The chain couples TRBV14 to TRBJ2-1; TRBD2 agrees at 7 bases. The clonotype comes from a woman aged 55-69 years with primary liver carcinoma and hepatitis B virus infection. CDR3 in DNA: TGTACCAGCAGCCTTACCAGAAACCGGGACTACCCTGAGCAGTTCTTC. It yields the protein CTSSLTRNRDYPEQFF.